These 23 T cell receptor beta chains came from one sample sequenced in a study of long-term antiretroviral therapy in people with HIV. The authors ran the immunoSEQ assay, v3.0, at survey level. Profiling relied on immunoSEQ multiplex PCR, and the TCRdb table lists in-frame clones only, not all of them. The table lists about 15,000 clones, over 60% of them singletons. The input for sequencing was unsorted PBMCs, taken approximately 2.5 years before starting antiretroviral therapy. These receptor sequences come from a woman between 50 and 59 years old with HIV.

J is TRBJ1-4 and V is TRBV18; D is undetermined. The germline V gene encodes CDR1 KGHSH and CDR2 LQKENI. The CDR3 runs 16 residues. V was shortened by 3 bases and J by 1 base, with 12 bases between the two germline ends. CDR3 nucleotides: TGTGCCAGCTCACCCCGCGGGTTGATAACTAATGAAAAACTGTTTTTT. Translation gives CASSPRGLITNEKLFF.

In nucleotides, the CDR3 is TGTGCCTGGAGTGTAACTAGTTTCAATGAGCAGTTCTTC. This codes for CAWSVTSFNEQFF. The V gene is TRBV30, the J gene TRBJ2-1, with D perhaps TRBD2 (5 bases). Germline CDR1 reads GTSNPN; CDR2 reads SVGIG (reference sequence). The CDR3 totals 13 residues. Trimming left V 0 bases short and J 6 bases short, with 9 bases between.

DNA for the CDR3: TGTGCCAGCAGCTTGGAGAGGGTGTTGGCCTACAATGAGCAGTTCTTC. Translated, it gives CASSLERVLAYNEQFF. This chain links TRBV5-5 with TRBJ2-1; maybe TRBD2 (5 bases). This CDR3 contains 16 residues. The ends were cut back, 0 bases at V and 2 bases at J, with 12 bases in the middle. Germline V lookup: CDR1 SGHKS, CDR2 YYEKEE (reference sequence).

This chain links TRBV5-1 with TRBJ2-7; TRBD2 aligns across 7 bases. Germline values: CDR1 SGHRS, CDR2 YFSETQ. The CDR3 covers 15 residues. V gave up 4 bases and J gave up 2 bases; unmatched junction bases: 9. The CDR3 DNA is TGCGCCAGCAGCCCGGGGGGACTAACCGCCTACGAGCAGTACTTC. Translating it yields CASSPGGLTAYEQYF.

The chain has TRBV11-2 and TRBJ2-5; no reliable D call. There are 12 residues in the CDR3. Deletions cut 3 bases from V and 5 bases from J, with 7 bases between. The V gene's germline CDR1 is SGHAT and CDR2 FQNNGV. CDR3 amino acids: CASSFRMETQYF. In DNA, the CDR3 is TGTGCCAGCAGCTTTAGAATGGAGACCCAGTACTTC.

The gene calls are TRBV2 and TRBJ2-5; the D is unclear. V lost 1 base and J 0 bases, leaving 6 bases between the germline ends. The CDR3 spans 14 residues. Germline-derived CDR1 and CDR2 are SNHLY and FYNNEI. This chain's CDR3 is CASSEGLNQETQYF. CDR3 DNA sequence: TGTGCCAGCAGTGAAGGACTGAACCAAGAGACCCAGTACTTC.

This rearrangement joins TRBV5-5 to TRBJ2-2; 10 bases are shared with TRBD1. The CDR3 has 16 amino acids. V lost 0 bases, J lost 6 bases, and 5 bases stayed unmatched. The germline gives CDR1 SGHKS, CDR2 YYEKEE (reference sequence). The CDR3 DNA is TGTGCCAGCAGCTTGGGGGGGACAGGGGCCCCCGGGGAGCTGTTTTTT. Translation gives CASSLGGTGAPGELFF.

The chain links TRBV5-1 to TRBJ2-3, with a weak D call TRBD2 (6 bases). The CDR3 has 15 amino acids. Deletions cut 7 bases from V and 1 base from J, with 16 bases between. Germline values: CDR1 SGHRS, CDR2 YFSETQ. The CDR3 nucleotides are TGCGCCAGCGCGGGAAAGGGAACAGGCACAGATACGCAGTATTTT. This sequence encodes CASAGKGTGTDTQYF. The full variable domain, rest sourced from reference TRBV5-1 and TRBJ2-3, is KAGVTQTPRYLIKTRGQQVTLSCSPISGHRSVSWYQQTPGQGLQFLFEYFSETQRNKGNFPGRFSGRQFSNSRSEMNVSTLELGDSALYLCASAGKGTGTDTQYFGPGTRLTVL.

The chain combines TRBV29-1 with TRBJ2-7; TRBD1 matches 8 bases. Germline lookup yields CDR1 SQVTM and CDR2 ANQGSEA. There are 14 residues in the CDR3. With V trimmed by 8 bases and J by 3 bases, 12 bases remained unmatched. The CDR3 coding sequence is TGCAGCTTCTCCGGTGGGACAGGACTCTACGAGCAGTACTTC. Protein product: CSFSGGTGLYEQYF.

The V gene is TRBV7-2, the J gene TRBJ1-2, with 9 bases fitting TRBD1. J lost 3 bases, V lost 3 bases, and 5 bases had no gene match. The V gene's germline CDR1 is SGHTA and CDR2 FQGNSA. This CDR3 is 15 amino acids long. The CDR3 region is CASSFGTGNYYGYTF. The DNA for the CDR3 is TGTGCCAGCAGCTTTGGGACAGGGAACTACTATGGCTACACCTTC.

This chain joins TRBV27 and TRBJ2-1; 8 positions agree with TRBD1. Germline trimming cut 5 bases from V and 1 base from J; bases unmatched to any gene: 4. CDR1 and CDR2 (germline): MNHEY, SMNVEV (reference sequence). The CDR3 extends over 15 amino acids. The CDR3 DNA reads TGTGCCAGCAGTGGGTGGACAGGGTCCTACAATGAGCAGTTCTTC. Its protein product is CASSGWTGSYNEQFF.

The chain employs TRBV11-2 and TRBJ2-7; D is unresolved. The germline gives CDR1 SGHAT, CDR2 FQNNGV. Trimming removed 1 base from V and 0 bases from J, with 10 bases in between. There are 15 residues in the CDR3. DNA of the CDR3: TGTGCCAGCAGCTTAGTAATACGGAGCTCCTACGAGCAGTACTTC. It codes for CASSLVIRSSYEQYF. The whole variable domain, remainder taken from reference TRBV11-2 and TRBJ2-7, is EAGVAQSPRYKIIEKRQSVAFWCNPISGHATLYWYQQILGQGPKLLIQFQNNGVVDDSQLPKDRFSAERLKGVDSTLKIQPAKLEDSAVYLCASSLVIRSSYEQYFGPGTRLTVT.

The V gene is TRBV27, the J gene TRBJ2-1; no definite D call. CDR3 length: 12 amino acids. Germline CDR1 and CDR2: MNHEY and SMNVEV (reference sequence). The ends were cut back, 2 bases at V and 7 bases at J, with 6 bases in the middle. The chain's CDR3 is CASSLGPNEQFF. CDR3 bases: TGTGCCAGCAGTTTAGGGCCAAATGAGCAGTTCTTC.

The chain joins TRBV27 to TRBJ1-6, with TRBD1 matching over 9 bases. The CDR3 sequence is 14 residues long. The germline CDR1 and CDR2 sequences are MNHEY and SMNVEV (reference sequence). J gave up 11 bases and V 7 bases, and 9 bases lay outside the gene matches. DNA of the CDR3: TGTGCCAGCAAACCGGGACAGGGAGCGCCACCCCTCCACTTT. As protein: CASKPGQGAPPLHF.

V is TRBV9 and J is TRBJ2-2; D is possibly TRBD2 (6 bases). The V and J ends lost 5 bases and 4 bases respectively, with 9 bases between them. The CDR3 loop spans 13 amino acids. The germline gives CDR1 SGDLS, CDR2 YYNGEE. The CDR3 reads CASRRDSTGELFF. The DNA for the CDR3 is TGTGCCAGCAGAAGGGACTCCACCGGGGAGCTGTTTTTT.

The table lists this clone with a count of one. The V gene is TRBV5-4, the J gene TRBJ2-3; possible D gene TRBD2, 5 bases. V was clipped by 2 bases and J by 0 bases, with 10 bases between them. The CDR3 has 15 residues. Germline V gives CDR1 SGHNT, CDR2 YYREEE (reference sequence). The CDR3, as DNA: TGTGCCAGCAGCTTATGGGGAGCTAGCACAGATACGCAGTATTTT. Amino acid sequence: CASSLWGASTDTQYF.

A single count supports this clone. The chain couples TRBV28 to TRBJ1-2, with TRBD1 matching 9 bases. Germline assignment: CDR1 MDHEN and CDR2 SYDVKM. J lost 2 bases, V lost 5 bases, and 3 bases had no gene match. The CDR3 spans 14 residues. CDR3 DNA sequence: TGTGCCAGCAGTACCGGGACAGGGAACTATGGCTACACCTTC. It encodes CASSTGTGNYGYTF.

The chain joins TRBV5-1 to TRBJ1-6; D ambiguous. Looked up from germline, CDR1 is SGHRS and CDR2 is YFSETQ. The CDR3 is 15 amino acids. Deletions cut 2 bases from V and 7 bases from J, with 13 bases between. The CDR3 nucleotides read TGCGCCAGCAGCTTCTCGGCAGACTCGAATTCACCCCTCCACTTT. It translates to CASSFSADSNSPLHF.

The chain recombines TRBV7-2 with TRBJ2-5; perhaps TRBD1 as D (6 bases). The ends were cut back, 5 bases at V and 7 bases at J, with 20 bases in the middle. CDR3 length: 15 amino acids. The V gene's germline CDR1 is SGHTA and CDR2 FQGNSA. The CDR3 spells CASSAGTPKQTTQYF. The CDR3 DNA reads TGTGCCAGCAGCGCCGGGACACCTAAACAGACGACCCAGTACTTC.

The gene calls are TRBV2 and TRBJ1-4, with D possibly TRBD1 on 5 matching bases. The length of the CDR3 is 14 residues. Germline CDR1 reads SNHLY; CDR2 reads FYNNEI. Trimming cost V 8 bases and J 8 bases, with 18 bases left between them. Here the CDR3 reads CASYNGPGREKLFF. The CDR3 coding sequence is TGTGCCAGCTATAATGGACCAGGGAGGGAAAAACTGTTTTTT. Supplemented by reference TRBV2 and TRBJ1-4, the full variable domain reads EPEVTQTPSHQVTQMGQEVILRCVPISNHLYFYWYRQILGQKVEFLVSFYNNEISEKSEIFDDQFSVERPDGSNFTLKIRSTKLEDSAMYFCASYNGPGREKLFFGSGTQLSVL.

Only a few counts were recorded for this clone. The gene calls are TRBV23-1 and TRBJ1-2; no firm D call. TRBV23-1 falls under the ORF class, with uncertain function. The CDR3 has 14 amino acids. Trimming took 5 bases from V and 3 from J, leaving 13 bases between them. The CDR3 sequence is CASSGPVKHYGYTF. The CDR3 region has the DNA TGCGCCAGCAGTGGGCCGGTCAAGCACTATGGCTACACCTTC.

This rearrangement joins TRBV27 to TRBJ1-1; unclear D gene. CDR3 length: 13 amino acids. V was trimmed by 7 bases and J by 2 bases, leaving 11 bases between them. Germline CDR1 is MNHEY and CDR2 is SMNVEV (reference sequence). The CDR3 loop is CASTGRSNTEAFF. The CDR3 coding sequence is TGTGCCAGCACGGGCAGGTCAAACACTGAAGCTTTCTTT.

This chain uses TRBV28 with TRBJ1-4; 8 bases agree with TRBD1. CDR3 size: 15 residues. Unmatched junction bases numbered 2, after V lost 5 bases and J lost 0 bases. The germline CDR1 and CDR2 sequences are MDHEN and SYDVKM. The CDR3 loop reads CASSLQGATNEKLFF. DNA of the CDR3: TGTGCCAGCAGTCTACAGGGGGCAACTAATGAAAAACTGTTTTTT.